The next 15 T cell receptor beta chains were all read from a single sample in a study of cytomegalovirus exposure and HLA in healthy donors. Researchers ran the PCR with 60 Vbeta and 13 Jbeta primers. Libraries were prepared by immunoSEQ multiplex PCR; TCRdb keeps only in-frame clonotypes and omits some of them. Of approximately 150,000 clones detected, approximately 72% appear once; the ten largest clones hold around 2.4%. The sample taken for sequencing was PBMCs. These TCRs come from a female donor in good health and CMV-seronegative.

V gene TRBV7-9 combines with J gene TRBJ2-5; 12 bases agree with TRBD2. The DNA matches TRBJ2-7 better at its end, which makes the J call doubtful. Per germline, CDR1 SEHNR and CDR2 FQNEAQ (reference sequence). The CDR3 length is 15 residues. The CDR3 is CASRGGLAGRYEQYF. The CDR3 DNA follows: TGTGCCAGCAGGGGTGGACTAGCGGGACGCTACGAGCAGTACTTC.

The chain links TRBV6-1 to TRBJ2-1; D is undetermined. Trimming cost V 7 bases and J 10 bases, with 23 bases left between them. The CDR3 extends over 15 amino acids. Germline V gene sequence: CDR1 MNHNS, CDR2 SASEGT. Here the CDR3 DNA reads TGTGCCAGCAACGATCGGAGCCTCCAAACAAGGGAGCAGTTCTTC. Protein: CASNDRSLQTREQFF.

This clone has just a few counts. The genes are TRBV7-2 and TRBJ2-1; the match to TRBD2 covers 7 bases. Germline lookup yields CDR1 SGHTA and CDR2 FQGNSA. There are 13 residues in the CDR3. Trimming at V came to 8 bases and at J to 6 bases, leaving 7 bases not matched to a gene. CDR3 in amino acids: CASGSPGGNEQFF. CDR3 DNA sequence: TGTGCCAGCGGGTCCCCGGGGGGCAATGAGCAGTTCTTC.

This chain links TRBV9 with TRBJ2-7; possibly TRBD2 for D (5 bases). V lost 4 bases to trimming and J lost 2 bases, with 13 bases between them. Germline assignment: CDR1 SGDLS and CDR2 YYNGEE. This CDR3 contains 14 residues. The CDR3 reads CASSPRRSPYEQYF. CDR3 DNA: TGTGCCAGCAGCCCCCGGAGGAGCCCCTACGAGCAGTACTTC.

CDR3 loop: CASSVSGTGELFF. The CDR3 DNA is TGTGCCAGCAGCGTATCAGGGACCGGGGAGCTGTTTTTT. This rearrangement joins TRBV9 to TRBJ2-2; the D gene is possibly TRBD1 (5 bases). There are 13 residues in the CDR3. Between the trimmed V and J ends, which lost 1 base and 5 bases, there was a span of 6 bases. In germline, CDR1 is SGDLS, CDR2 YYNGEE.

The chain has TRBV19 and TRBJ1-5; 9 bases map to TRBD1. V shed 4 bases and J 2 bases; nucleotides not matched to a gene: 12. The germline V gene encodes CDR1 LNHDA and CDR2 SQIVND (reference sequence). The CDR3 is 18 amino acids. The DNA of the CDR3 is TGTGCCAGTAGTACGGGACAGGGAAGGGCGAGGCGCAATCAGCCCCAGCATTTT. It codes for CASSTGQGRARRNQPQHF.

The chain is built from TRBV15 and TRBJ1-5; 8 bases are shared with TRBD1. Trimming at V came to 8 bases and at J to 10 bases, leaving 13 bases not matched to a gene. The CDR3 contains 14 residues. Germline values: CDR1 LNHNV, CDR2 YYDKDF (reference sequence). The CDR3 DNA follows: TGTGCCACCGGATGGGACAGGTCAATCAGCCCCCAGCATTTT. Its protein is CATGWDRSISPQHF.

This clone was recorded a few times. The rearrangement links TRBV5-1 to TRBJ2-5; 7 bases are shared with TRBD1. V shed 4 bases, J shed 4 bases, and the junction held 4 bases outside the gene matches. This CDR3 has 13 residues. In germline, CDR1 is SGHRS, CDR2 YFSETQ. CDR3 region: CASSPGQRETQYF. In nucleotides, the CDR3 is TGCGCCAGCAGCCCGGGACAGCGAGAGACCCAGTACTTC.

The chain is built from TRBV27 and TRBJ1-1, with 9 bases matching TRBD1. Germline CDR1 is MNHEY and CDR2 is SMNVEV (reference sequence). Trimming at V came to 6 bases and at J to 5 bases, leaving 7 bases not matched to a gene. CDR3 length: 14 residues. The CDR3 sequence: CASSPGDRVTEAFF. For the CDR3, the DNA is TGTGCCAGCAGCCCAGGGGACAGGGTGACTGAAGCTTTCTTT.

CDR3 amino acids: CASSQPGGRNQPQHF. The CDR3 DNA reads as TGTGCCAGCAGTCAACCGGGGGGTCGCAATCAGCCCCAGCATTTT. This sequence joins TRBV28 and TRBJ1-5, with D possibly matching TRBD1 (5 bases). The CDR3 length is 15 residues. The V gene lost 5 bases and the J gene lost 2 bases, with 13 bases spanning the gap. Per the germline V gene, CDR1 is MDHEN and CDR2 is SYDVKM.

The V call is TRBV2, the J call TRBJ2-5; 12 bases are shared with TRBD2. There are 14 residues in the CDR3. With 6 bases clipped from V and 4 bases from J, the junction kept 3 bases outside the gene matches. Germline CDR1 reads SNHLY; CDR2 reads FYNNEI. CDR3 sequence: CASRTSGGSETQYF. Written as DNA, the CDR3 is TGTGCCAGCAGAACTAGCGGGGGGTCAGAGACCCAGTACTTC.

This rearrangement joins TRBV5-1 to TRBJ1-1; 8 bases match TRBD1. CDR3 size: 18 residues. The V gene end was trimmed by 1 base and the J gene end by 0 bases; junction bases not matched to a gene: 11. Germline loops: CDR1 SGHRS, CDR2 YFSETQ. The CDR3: CASSLTPSDRDVNTEAFF. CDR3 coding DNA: TGCGCCAGCAGCTTGACACCCTCGGACAGGGATGTGAACACTGAAGCTTTCTTT.

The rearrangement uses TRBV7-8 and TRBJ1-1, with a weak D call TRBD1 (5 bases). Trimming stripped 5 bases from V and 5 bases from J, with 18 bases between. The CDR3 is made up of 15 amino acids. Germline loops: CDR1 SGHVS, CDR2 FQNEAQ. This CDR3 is CASSDSGPGRTEAFF. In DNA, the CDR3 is TGTGCCAGCAGCGACAGTGGCCCCGGGCGGACTGAAGCTTTCTTT.

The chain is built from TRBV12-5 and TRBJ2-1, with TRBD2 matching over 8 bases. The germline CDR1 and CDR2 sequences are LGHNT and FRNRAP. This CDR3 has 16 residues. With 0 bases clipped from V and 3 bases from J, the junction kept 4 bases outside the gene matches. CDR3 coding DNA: TGTGCTAGTGGTTTGGTACTAGCGGCGGGCTACAATGAGCAGTTCTTC. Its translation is CASGLVLAAGYNEQFF.

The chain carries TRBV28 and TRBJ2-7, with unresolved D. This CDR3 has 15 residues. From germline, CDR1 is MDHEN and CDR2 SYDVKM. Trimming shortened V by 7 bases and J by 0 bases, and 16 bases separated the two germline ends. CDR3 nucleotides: TGTGCCAGCACCCTCGTCCTAGTCGGCTCCTACGAGCAGTACTTC. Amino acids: CASTLVLVGSYEQYF.